This section outlines one TCR beta chain sequence together with its context. The antigen remains undetermined. The CDR3 extends 3 residues past the end of the read, so its final part is completed from the germline J gene. This record belongs to a study of T cells in women clearing cervical HPV infection. Study at large: For cases, blood was sampled a median around 150 days after lesion detection, interquartile range roughly 85 to 220 days.

Whole-study results and caveats: CIN3+ cases had significantly higher TCR repertoire richness than controls, but evenness did not differ. Effector/memory and HPV-specific T cells were not isolated, and association timing is unknown.

Assay: immunoSEQ multiplex PCR; the TCRdb copy retains only in-frame clones and omits some. This sample contains 45,000 to 55,000 clones. This CDR3 contains 13 residues. Trimming left V 8 bases short and J 2 bases short, with 13 bases between. The source of this sequence is a woman between 18 and 69 years old with a cervical HPV16 infection that either progressed to CIN3+ or cleared (not recorded which). Sequenced: blood buffy coat. The chain recombines TRBV12-3 or TRBV12-4 with TRBJ2-7; D remains unclear. This CDR3 reads CASHMAGTYEQYF. CDR3 DNA (partial): TGTGCCAGCCATATGGCAGGTACCTACGAG.